This entry concerns a single TCR beta chain. These data are taken from a study of blood T cell repertoires in COVID-19. Participants reported their clinical history, and cohort assignment relied on those reports. The germline CDR1 and CDR2 sequences are LGHDT and YNNKEL (reference sequence). The CDR3 contains 15 residues. Trimming removed 4 bases from V and 4 bases from J, with 16 bases in between. The method was immunoSEQ multiplex PCR; TCRdb's version includes in-frame clones alone and lacks a portion of them. The sample lists about 220,000 clones; 88% were seen once. Sequencing was performed on PBMCs or T cells enriched from blood (not recorded which). This TCR was sampled from a woman in her twenties or thirties who had recovered from COVID-19. The rearrangement links TRBV3-1 (or the pseudogene TRBV3-2) to TRBJ2-5; weak D call: TRBD2 (6 bases). The CDR3 here is CASSRPSERRETQYF. The CDR3 nucleotides are TGTGCCAGCAGCCGACCTAGCGAACGGCGAGAGACCCAGTACTTC.